This T cell receptor (beta chain) emerged from a study of graft-versus-host responses after intestinal transplantation. Study-wide points: High graft-versus-host to host-versus-graft T cell clonal ratios marked allografts of patients with graft-donor macrochimerism.

A note on this clone: The antigen is not known.

V dropped 4 bases and J dropped 8 bases, with 15 bases sitting between them. This CDR3 comprises 13 residues. Here immunoSEQ multiplex PCR was the method, and the copy in TCRdb shows in-frame clones only, minus some. The profile shows roughly 80,000 clones, roughly 87% of them singletons. The clonotype was recovered from a human donor who was the organ donor for an intestinal transplant. Sequencing was performed on unstimulated CD8+ T cells sorted from spleen or lymph node cells, taken before transplant. The chain couples TRBV5-3 to TRBJ1-1, with a weak D call TRBD1 (5 bases). TRBV5-3 is treated as an ORF (open reading frame) with a function not yet certain. The CDR3 DNA reads TGTGCCAGAAGCGTCAAAGGGGCCGTCGAAGCTTTCTTT. Protein: CARSVKGAVEAFF.